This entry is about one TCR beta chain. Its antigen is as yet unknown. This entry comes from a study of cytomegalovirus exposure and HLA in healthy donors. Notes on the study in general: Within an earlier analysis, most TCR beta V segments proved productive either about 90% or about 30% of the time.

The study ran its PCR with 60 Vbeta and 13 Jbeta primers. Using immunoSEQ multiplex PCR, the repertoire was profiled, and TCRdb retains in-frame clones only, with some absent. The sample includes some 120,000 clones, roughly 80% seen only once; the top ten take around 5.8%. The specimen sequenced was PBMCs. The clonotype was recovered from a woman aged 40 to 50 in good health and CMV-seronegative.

The CDR3 loop is CASSSPTSGSNEQFF. Here the CDR3 DNA reads TGTGCCAGTAGTTCTCCGACTAGCGGTAGCAATGAGCAGTTCTTC. The chain joins TRBV19 to TRBJ2-1, with 9 bases lining up with TRBD2. J lost 6 bases, V lost 5 bases, and 8 bases had no gene match. The CDR3 has 15 residues. The germline gives CDR1 LNHDA, CDR2 SQIVND (reference sequence).